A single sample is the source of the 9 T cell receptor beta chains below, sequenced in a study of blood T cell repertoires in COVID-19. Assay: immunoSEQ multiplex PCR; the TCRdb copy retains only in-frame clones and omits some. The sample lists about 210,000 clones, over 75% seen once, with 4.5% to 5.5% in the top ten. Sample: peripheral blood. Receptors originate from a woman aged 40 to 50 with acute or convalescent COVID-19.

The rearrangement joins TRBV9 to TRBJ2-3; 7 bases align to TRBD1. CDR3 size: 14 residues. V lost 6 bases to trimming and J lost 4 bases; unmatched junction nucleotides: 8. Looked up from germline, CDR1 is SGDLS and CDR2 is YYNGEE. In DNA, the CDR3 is TGTGCCAGCAACGACAGGGTGGTTGCAGATACGCAGTATTTT. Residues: CASNDRVVADTQYF.

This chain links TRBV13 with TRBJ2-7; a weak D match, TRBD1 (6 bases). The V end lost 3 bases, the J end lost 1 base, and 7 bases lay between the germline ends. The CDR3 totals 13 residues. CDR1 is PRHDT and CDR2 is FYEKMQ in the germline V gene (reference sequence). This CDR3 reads CASSLRGSYEQYV. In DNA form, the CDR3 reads TGTGCCAGCAGCTTGAGGGGGTCCTACGAGCAGTACGTC.

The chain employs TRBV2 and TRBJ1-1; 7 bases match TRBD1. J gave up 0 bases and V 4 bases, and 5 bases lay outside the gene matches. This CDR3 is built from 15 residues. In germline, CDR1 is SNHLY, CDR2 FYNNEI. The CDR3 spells CASSGRQGMNTEAFF. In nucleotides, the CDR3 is TGTGCCAGCAGTGGGCGACAGGGCATGAACACTGAAGCTTTCTTT.

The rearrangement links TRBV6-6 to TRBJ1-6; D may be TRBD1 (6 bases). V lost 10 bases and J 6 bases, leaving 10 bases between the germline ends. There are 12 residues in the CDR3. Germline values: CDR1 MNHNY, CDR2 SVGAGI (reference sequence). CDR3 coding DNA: TGTGCCACCGTGGGGGCTAATTCACCCCTCCACTTT. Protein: CATVGANSPLHF.

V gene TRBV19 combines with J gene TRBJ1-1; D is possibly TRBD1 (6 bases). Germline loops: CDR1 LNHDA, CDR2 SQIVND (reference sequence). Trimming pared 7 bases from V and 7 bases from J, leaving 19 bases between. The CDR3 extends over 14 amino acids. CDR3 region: CASKRGNRADEAFF. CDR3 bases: TGTGCCAGTAAAAGGGGAAACAGGGCGGATGAAGCTTTCTTT.

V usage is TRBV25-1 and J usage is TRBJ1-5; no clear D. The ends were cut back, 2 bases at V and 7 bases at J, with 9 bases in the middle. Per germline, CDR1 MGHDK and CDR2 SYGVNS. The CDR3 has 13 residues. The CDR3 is CASSERAGQPQHF. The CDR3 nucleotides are TGTGCCAGCAGTGAAAGGGCGGGACAGCCCCAGCATTTT.

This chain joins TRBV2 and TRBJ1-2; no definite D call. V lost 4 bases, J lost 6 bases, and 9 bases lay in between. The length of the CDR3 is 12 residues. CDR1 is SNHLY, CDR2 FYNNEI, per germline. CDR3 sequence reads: CASSVRSHGYTF. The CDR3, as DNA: TGTGCCAGCAGTGTGAGGTCCCATGGCTACACCTTC.

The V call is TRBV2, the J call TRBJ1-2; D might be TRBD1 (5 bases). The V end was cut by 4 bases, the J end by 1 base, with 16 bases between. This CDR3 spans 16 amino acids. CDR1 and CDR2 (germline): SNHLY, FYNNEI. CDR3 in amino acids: CASSGGPGGSNYGYTF. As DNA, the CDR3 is TGTGCCAGCAGTGGCGGCCCGGGGGGAAGTAACTATGGCTACACCTTC.

In DNA, the CDR3 is TGTGCCAGCAGTTACGGGCAAGGTAATTCACCCCTCCACTTT. Protein product: CASSYGQGNSPLHF. This chain joins TRBV6-5 and TRBJ1-6; D remains unclear. Trimming shortened V by 2 bases and J by 6 bases, and 8 bases separated the two germline ends. Germline CDR1 is MNHEY and CDR2 is SVGAGI. This CDR3 contains 14 residues.